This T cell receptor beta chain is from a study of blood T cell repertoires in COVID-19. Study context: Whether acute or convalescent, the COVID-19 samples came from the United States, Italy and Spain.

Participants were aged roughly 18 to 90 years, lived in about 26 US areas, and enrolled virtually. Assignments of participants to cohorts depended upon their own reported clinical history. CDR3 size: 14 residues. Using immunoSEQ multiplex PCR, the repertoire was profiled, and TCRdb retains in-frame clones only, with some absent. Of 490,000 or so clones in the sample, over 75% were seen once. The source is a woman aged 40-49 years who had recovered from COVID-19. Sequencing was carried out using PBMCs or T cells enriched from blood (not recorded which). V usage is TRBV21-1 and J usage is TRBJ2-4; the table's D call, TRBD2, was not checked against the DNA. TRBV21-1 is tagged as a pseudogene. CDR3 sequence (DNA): TGTGCCAGCAGCAATAAAGGGAGGAGAAACATTCAGTACTTC. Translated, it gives CASSNKGRRNIQYF.